A selection of T cell receptor beta chains follows, all from one sample in a study of blood T cells in healthy people across ages. TCRdb itself ran the 5' RACE reads through MiXCR, one entry per CDR3 protein. Counted here are 500,000 to 550,000 distinct CDR3 sequences, less than 25% occurring once; the ten biggest clones make up around 10%. These data were likewise used in another study, on T cells of mothers and their children.

Material for sequencing was blood. These receptors all come from a boy aged 10-17 years in good health. The CDR3 runs from the conserved cysteine through the conserved F or W. D genes are given only for firm matches. Size is omitted from some rows. Given values are once, few, many or a class for expanded clones.

D gene	V gene	clone size	J gene	CDR3 protein	CDR3 DNA
-	TRBV20-1	-	TRBJ2-1	CSAKTTGKDHNEQFF	TGCAGTGCCAAAACTACCGGGAAAGACCACAATGAGCAGTTCTTC
TRBD2	TRBV10-3	-	TRBJ2-5	CAISELGTSGRARNEQSF	TGTGCCATCAGTGAGCTCGGGACTAGCGGGAGGGCTCGCAATGAGCAGTCCTTC
-	TRBV29-1	many	TRBJ2-1	CSVGVGSYNEQFF	TGCAGCGTTGGGGTCGGGTCCTACAATGAGCAGTTCTTC
-	TRBV20-1	-	TRBJ2-2	CSARKSRDGNTGELFF	TGCAGTGCTAGGAAAAGTAGGGACGGTAACACCGGGGAGCTGTTTTTT
-	TRBV7-9	few	TRBJ1-3	CASSLEGNSGNTIYF	TGTGCCAGCAGCTTAGAGGGAAACTCTGGAAACACCATATATTTT
-	TRBV25-1	-	TRBJ1-5	CASSVRATSQPQHF	TGTGCCAGCAGTGTCCGGGCTACTAGTCAGCCCCAGCATTTT
-	TRBV11-2	few	TRBJ2-1	CASSSMPGQGNEQFF	TGTGCCAGCAGCTCGATGCCGGGACAAGGGAATGAGCAGTTCTTC
-	TRBV27	few	TRBJ1-6	CASRAGVGSPLHF	TGTGCCAGCAGGGCAGGGGTTGGTTCACCCCTCCACTTT
TRBD2	TRBV4-2	-	TRBJ2-7	CASSQDFGRAYEQYF	TGTGCCAGCAGCCAAGACTTCGGGAGGGCCTACGAGCAGTACTTC
-	TRBV4-3	-	TRBJ1-5	CASSQDSGSYSNQPQHF	TGCGCCAGCAGCCAAGATTCGGGGTCCTATAGCAATCAGCCCCAGCACTTT
TRBD2	TRBV5-1	-	TRBJ2-5	CASSFDGRAGETQYF	TGCGCCAGCAGCTTCGACGGGAGGGCAGGAGAGACCCAGTACTTC
-	TRBV4-2	-	TRBJ2-2	CASTAGPGELFF	TGTGCCAGCACCGCGGGGCCCGGGGAGCTGTTTTTT
-	TRBV12-3/TRBV12-4	-	TRBJ2-7	CASSMGGSGSYEQYF	TGTGCCAGCAGTATGGGCGGGTCCGGCTCCTACGAGCAGTACTTC
-	TRBV7-9	-	TRBJ2-5	CASSLSSAHPQETQYF	TGTGCCAGCAGCTTATCTAGCGCCCACCCCCAAGAGACCCAGTACTTC
TRBD1	TRBV5-1	few	TRBJ2-2	CASSPTTGEAGELFF	TGCGCCAGCAGCCCTACGACAGGGGAGGCCGGGGAGCTGTTTTTT
-	TRBV7-8	few	TRBJ2-1	CASSLAGYGSYNEQFF	TGTGCCAGCAGCTTAGCCGGGTATGGCTCCTACAATGAGCAGTTCTTC
-	TRBV12-3/TRBV12-4	-	TRBJ1-5	CASSLPGGVNQPQHF	TGTGCCAGCAGTTTACCGGGGGGTGTCAATCAGCCCCAGCATTTT
-	TRBV20-1	-	TRBJ1-4	CSARKNRATNEKLFF	TGCAGTGCTAGAAAGAACAGAGCAACTAATGAAAAACTGTTTTTT
-	TRBV28	-	TRBJ1-5	CASSLLSDGGNQPQHF	TGTGCCAGCAGTTTGCTATCGGACGGAGGCAATCAGCCCCAGCATTTT
-	TRBV18	-	TRBJ2-5	CASSPYVQGAPVF	TGTGCCAGCTCACCATACGTACAGGGTGCCCCAGTCTTC
-	TRBV20-1	few	TRBJ2-1	CSAIYQGNEQFF	TGCAGTGCTATCTACCAGGGCAATGAGCAGTTCTTC
-	TRBV21-1	few	TRBJ1-4	CASSKARPGPGEKLFF	TGTGCCAGCAGCAAAGCTCGTCCGGGGCCCGGAGAAAAACTGTTTTTT
-	TRBV5-5	few	TRBJ2-7	CASTDDSRSYEQYF	TGTGCCAGCACCGACGACAGCCGGTCCTACGAGCAGTACTTC
-	TRBV12-3/TRBV12-4	-	TRBJ2-7	CASSRRSSYEQYF	TGTGCCAGCAGCCGACGAAGCTCCTACGAGCAGTACTTC
TRBD2	TRBV4-3	once	TRBJ2-7	CASSQDRGLAGAGEQYF	TGCGCCAGCAGCCAAGATCGAGGACTAGCGGGAGCAGGAGAGCAGTACTTC
-	TRBV4-3	few	TRBJ1-5	CASSQELGNQPQHF	TGCGCCAGCAGCCAAGAATTGGGCAATCAGCCCCAGCATTTT
-	TRBV20-1	-	TRBJ1-2	CSARDRVTVHGYTF	TGCAGTGCTAGAGATCGGGTAACAGTTCATGGCTACACCTTC
TRBD1	TRBV9	-	TRBJ2-3	CASSVVGTGRTDTQYF	TGTGCCAGCAGCGTAGTGGGGACAGGTCGCACAGATACGCAGTATTTT
-	TRBV4-1	-	TRBJ2-1	CASSPLGSGSNNEQFF	TGCGCCAGCAGTCCTCTAGGGAGCGGGTCTAACAATGAGCAGTTCTTC
TRBD2	TRBV4-1	-	TRBJ2-5	CASSQSSYLAGTQETQYF	TGCGCCAGCAGCCAATCCAGTTACCTAGCGGGAACTCAAGAGACCCAGTACTTC
-	TRBV7-2	-	TRBJ2-7	CASSLAAGFYEQYF	TGTGCCAGCAGCTTAGCGGCAGGGTTCTACGAGCAGTACTTC
-	TRBV20-1	-	TRBJ1-1	CSAGNAEAFF	TGCAGTGCCGGTAACGCTGAAGCTTTCTTT
-	TRBV6-2/TRBV6-3	-	TRBJ1-5	CASSYLVSNQPQHF	TGTGCCAGCAGTTACTTAGTAAGCAATCAGCCCCAGCATTTT